A selection of T cell receptor beta chains follows, all from one sample in a study of cytomegalovirus exposure and HLA in healthy donors. Sequenced by immunoSEQ multiplex PCR; TCRdb stores in-frame clones only, minus some. The sample lists around 180,000 clones, about 80% occurring once. The specimen was PBMCs. The receptors were gathered from a man in his fifties or sixties in good health and CMV-seronegative. Both conserved end residues are trimmed from each CDR3. Fields, in order: V gene, CDR3 protein.

TRBV5-1,ASRSGLSNNEQF
TRBV5-1,ASSLEGDTYGYT
TRBV2,ASQTGGSSYEQY
TRBV9,ASSVEGSGYNEQF
TRBV4-2,ASSQGLAGGTDTQY
TRBV18,ASSPRQGGNQPQH
TRBV29-1,SGEKTQNTEAF
TRBV19,ASSIDRISGRF
TRBV10-3,AISEGQATYEQY
TRBV28,ASSTLGTRGFQY
TRBV28,ASSLHRAGTGELF
TRBV6-1,ASSDQTSNYGYT
TRBV18,ASQAPSSGQGT
TRBV27,ASSPGHGNQPQH
TRBV11-2,ASSRGTGGSYEQY
TRBV5-1,ASSLDAAGETGELF
TRBV12-5,ASGLASTDTQY
TRBV19,ASSPGLAGGYDEQY
TRBV7-9,ASSFLGPGTEAF
TRBV5-1,ASSMVSVGDEQF
TRBV14,ASSQDLLGSTDTQY
TRBV19,ASSGPGQGLSEQY
TRBV19,ASISTLSAGGDGYT
TRBV2,ASSEAGRGGGDTQY
TRBV30,AWSLGTTVHYT
TRBV10-3,AISVGGQFPREQY
TRBV7-9,ASSLSSTGRGN
TRBV5-5,ASSLPTGGVFGYT
TRBV2,ASSPGTSGKRTDTQY
TRBV4-2,ASSPNRQGSVGNTIY
TRBV15,ATTPLGTGVYEQY
TRBV11-3,ASSLETGGSDTQY
TRBV6-5,ASSYYQGAEEQY
TRBV6-5,ASGQVYGYT
TRBV5-1,ASSLGAGRSTEAF
TRBV7-8,ASSLVLASSTDTQY
TRBV7-2,ASSLYKQGASYNEQF
TRBV6-1,ASSEKGSGTEAF
TRBV5-1,ASRTSGGANEQF
TRBV9,ASSAPGQPQH
TRBV1,TSSQRGGCGIHTDTQY
TRBV9,ASSVSTANTEAF
TRBV5-1,ASRTSGSNNEQF
TRBV7-9,SSSPTGYEQY
TRBV28,ASVSLGSGSVDTQY
TRBV28,ASSLPGTPSYEQY
TRBV5-6,ASGQGVNEQY
TRBV5-5,ASSGTDKNIQY
TRBV15,ATSRGRQGYNEQF
TRBV27,ASSLTPGAGNTEAF
TRBV7-9,ASILDRSGNTIY
TRBV10-3,AISEGRVNTEAF
TRBV10-3,ATTGTGGSSNQPQH
TRBV30,AWNRGEAYEQY
TRBV5-4,ASSFSSGRQY
TRBV27,ASSYRTDEKLF
TRBV2,ASSQTASGRGNEQF
TRBV2,ASRMTVTNEKLF
TRBV25-1,ASSGRQGVRTDTQY